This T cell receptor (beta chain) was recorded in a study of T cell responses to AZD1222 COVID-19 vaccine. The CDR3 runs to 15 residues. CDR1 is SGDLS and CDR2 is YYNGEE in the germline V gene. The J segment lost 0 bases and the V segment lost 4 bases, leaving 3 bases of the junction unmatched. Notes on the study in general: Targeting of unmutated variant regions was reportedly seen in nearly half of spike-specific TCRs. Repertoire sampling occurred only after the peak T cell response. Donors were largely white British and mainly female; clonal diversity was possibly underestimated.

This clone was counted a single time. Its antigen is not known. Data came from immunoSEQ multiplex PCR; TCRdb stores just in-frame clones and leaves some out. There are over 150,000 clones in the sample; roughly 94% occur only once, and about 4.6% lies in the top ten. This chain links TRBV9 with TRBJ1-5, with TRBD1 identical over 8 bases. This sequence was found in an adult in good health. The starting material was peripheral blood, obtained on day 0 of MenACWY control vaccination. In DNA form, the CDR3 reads TGTGCCAGCAGCCCGGGACAGGCTAGCAATCAGCCCCAGCATTTT. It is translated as CASSPGQASNQPQHF.